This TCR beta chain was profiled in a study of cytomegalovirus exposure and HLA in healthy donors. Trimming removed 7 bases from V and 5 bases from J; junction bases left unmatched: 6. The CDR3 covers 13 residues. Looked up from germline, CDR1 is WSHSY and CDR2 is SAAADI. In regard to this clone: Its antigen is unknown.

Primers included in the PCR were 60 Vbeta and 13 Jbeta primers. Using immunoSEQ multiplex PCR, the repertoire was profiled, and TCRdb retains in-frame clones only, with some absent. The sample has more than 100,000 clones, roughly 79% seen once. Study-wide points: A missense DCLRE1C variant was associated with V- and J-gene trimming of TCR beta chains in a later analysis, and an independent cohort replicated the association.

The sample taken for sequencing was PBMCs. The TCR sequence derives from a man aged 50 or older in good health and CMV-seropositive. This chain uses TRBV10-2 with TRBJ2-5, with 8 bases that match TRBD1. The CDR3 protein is CASTPDREETQYF. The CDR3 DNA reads TGCGCCAGCACTCCGGACAGGGAGGAGACCCAGTACTTC.